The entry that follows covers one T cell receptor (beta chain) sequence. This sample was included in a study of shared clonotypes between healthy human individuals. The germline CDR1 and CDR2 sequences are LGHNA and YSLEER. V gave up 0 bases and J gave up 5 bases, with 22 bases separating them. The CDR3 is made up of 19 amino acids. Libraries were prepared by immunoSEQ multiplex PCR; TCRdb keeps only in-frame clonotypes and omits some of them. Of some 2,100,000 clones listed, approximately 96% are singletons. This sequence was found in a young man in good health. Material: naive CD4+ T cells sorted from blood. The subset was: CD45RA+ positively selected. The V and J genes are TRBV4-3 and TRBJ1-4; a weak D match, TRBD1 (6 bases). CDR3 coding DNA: TGCGCCAGCAGCCAAGATTATGGGTTTGGCGGGGGGCTAAATGAAAAACTGTTTTTT. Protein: CASSQDYGFGGGLNEKLFF.